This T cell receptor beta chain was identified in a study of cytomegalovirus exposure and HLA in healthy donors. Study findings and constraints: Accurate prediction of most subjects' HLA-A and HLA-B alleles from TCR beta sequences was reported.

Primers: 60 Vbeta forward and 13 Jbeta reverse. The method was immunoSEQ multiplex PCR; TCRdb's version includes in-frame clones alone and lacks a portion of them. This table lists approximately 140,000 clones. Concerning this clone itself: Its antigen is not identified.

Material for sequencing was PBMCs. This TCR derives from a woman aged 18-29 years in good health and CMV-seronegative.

CDR3 sequence reads: CASGGAGSSYEQYF. CDR3 coding DNA: TGTGCCAGCGGGGGTGCCGGGAGCTCCTACGAGCAGTACTTC. V usage is TRBV6-5 and J usage is TRBJ2-7; D is possibly TRBD2 (6 bases). Germline V gene sequence: CDR1 MNHEY, CDR2 SVGAGI. With 8 bases removed from V and 0 bases from J, the gap between germline ends came to 14 bases. The CDR3 extends over 14 amino acids.